Below are 19 T cell receptor beta chains sequenced from a single sample in a study of OX40 agonist ivuxolimab in advanced cancers. Using immunoSEQ multiplex PCR, the repertoire was profiled, and TCRdb retains in-frame clones only, with some absent. The sample carries about 80,000 clones, more than 90% recorded once. The sample consisted of CD4+ or CD8+ T cells sorted from blood, taken in a trial of the OX40 agonist ivuxolimab. The receptors were gathered from an adult with an advanced solid tumor such as melanoma, head and neck, liver or kidney cancer.

In this sample, this clone turned up a few times. The V gene is TRBV7-8, the J gene TRBJ2-5; TRBD1 matches 8 bases. Trimming at V came to 2 bases and at J to 5 bases, leaving 1 base not matched to a gene. Germline V gene sequence: CDR1 SGHVS, CDR2 FQNEAQ. The CDR3 is 13 amino acids. The CDR3 here is CASSLRDRETQYF. In DNA form, the CDR3 reads TGTGCCAGCAGCTTACGGGACAGGGAGACCCAGTACTTC.

The CDR3 bases are TGCGCCAGCAGCCAAGAGATGAATATAGCCAAAAACATTCAGTACTTC. Residues: CASSQEMNIAKNIQYF. The chain uses TRBV4-3 and TRBJ2-4; D is ambiguous. V lost 0 bases, J lost 0 bases, and 9 bases lay in between. The CDR3 totals 16 residues. Germline loops: CDR1 LGHNA, CDR2 YSLEER.

J is TRBJ2-3 and V is TRBV28, with D hard to call. Germline V gene lookup returns CDR1 MDHEN and CDR2 SYDVKM. Trimming took 6 bases from V and 7 from J, leaving 11 bases between them. There are 12 residues in the CDR3. Here the CDR3 reads CASSPARNTQYF. CDR3 nucleotides: TGTGCCAGCAGCCCAGCGCGGAATACGCAGTATTTT. Variable domain in full (rest from reference TRBV28 and TRBJ2-3): DVKVTQSSRYLVKRTGEKVFLECVQDMDHENMFWYRQDPGLGLRLIYFSYDVKMKEKGDIPEGYSVSREKKERFSLILESASTNQTSMYLCASSPARNTQYFGPGTRLTVL.

The chain joins TRBV29-1 to TRBJ2-3; D is possibly TRBD2 (6 bases). The germline V gene has CDR1 SQVTM and CDR2 ANQGSEA. The CDR3 is 11 amino acids. Trimming took off 7 bases at V and 2 bases at J, with 7 bases between the two ends. DNA of the CDR3: TGCAGCGCTAGCGCCACAGATACGCAGTATTTT. Its protein product is CSASATDTQYF.

The chain couples TRBV6-6 to TRBJ1-1; weak D call: TRBD1 (5 bases). From germline, CDR1 is MNHNY and CDR2 SVGAGI (reference sequence). The CDR3 sequence is 15 residues long. Trimming removed 1 base at V and 3 bases at J, with 12 bases between. The CDR3 loop is CASSYWGFLDTEAFF. Written as DNA, the CDR3 is TGTGCCAGCAGTTACTGGGGGTTCTTGGACACTGAAGCTTTCTTT.

The chain combines TRBV9 with TRBJ2-1; 8 bases are shared with TRBD1. CDR3 size: 14 residues. Trimming removed 2 bases from V and 9 bases from J; junction bases left unmatched: 7. CDR1 and CDR2 (germline): SGDLS, YYNGEE. Written as DNA, the CDR3 is TGTGCCAGCAGCGTGCGGACAGGGTTGGGTGAGCAGTTCTTC. This sequence encodes CASSVRTGLGEQFF.

The chain uses TRBV30 and TRBJ1-3, with 7 positions matching TRBD1. V dropped 4 bases and J dropped 3; count of bases not matched to a gene: 6. The CDR3 length is 14 residues. Germline CDR1 is GTSNPN and CDR2 is SVGIG (reference sequence). The CDR3, as DNA: TGTGCCTGGACCGTTACAGGGGATGGAAACACCATATATTTT. Translation: CAWTVTGDGNTIYF.

The genes are TRBV28 and TRBJ2-1, with D perhaps TRBD2 (7 bases). Germline V gene data show CDR1 as MDHEN and CDR2 as SYDVKM. The CDR3 sequence is 16 residues long. Trimming took off 7 bases at V and 2 bases at J, with 18 bases between the two ends. The CDR3 reads CASNKGGVGTYNEQFF. The CDR3 DNA reads as TGTGCCAGCAACAAAGGGGGGGTAGGGACCTACAATGAGCAGTTCTTC.

The CDR3 sequence: CASSLTDGKQFF. CDR3 coding DNA: TGTGCCAGCAGCTTAACAGACGGAAAGCAGTTCTTC. The genes are TRBV7-3 and TRBJ2-1; D is unresolved. The CDR3 length is 12 residues. Germline assignment: CDR1 SGHTA and CDR2 FQGTGA. V dropped 0 bases and J dropped 11 bases, with 8 bases sitting between them.

The chain has TRBV7-8 and TRBJ1-1; 8 nucleotides agree with TRBD1. In germline, CDR1 is SGHVS, CDR2 FQNEAQ. CDR3 size: 17 residues. J lost 3 bases, V lost 4 bases, and 13 bases had no gene match. CDR3 DNA sequence: TGTGCCAGCAGCTCCACTCTCAGGGGGCGCAAGGACACTGAAGCTTTCTTT. This gives the protein CASSSTLRGRKDTEAFF.

The sample holds a few counts of this clone. J is TRBJ1-3 and V is TRBV5-1; maybe TRBD1 (5 bases). Trimming shortened V by 2 bases and J by 2 bases, and 8 bases separated the two germline ends. Germline V CDR1 and CDR2: SGHRS, YFSETQ. This CDR3 comprises 14 residues. CDR3 in amino acids: CASSFDSPGNTIYF. In nucleotides, the CDR3 is TGCGCCAGCAGCTTTGACAGCCCTGGAAACACCATATATTTT.

Only one count was recorded for this clone. The rearrangement uses TRBV15 and TRBJ1-5; D gene ambiguous. Germline V CDR1 and CDR2: LNHNV, YYDKDF (reference sequence). With 0 bases removed from V and 7 bases from J, the gap between germline ends came to 13 bases. The CDR3 spans 15 residues. CDR3 in DNA: TGTGCCACCAGCAGAGATGGGATCTCGGAGCAGCCCCAGCATTTT. It yields the protein CATSRDGISEQPQHF.

The rearrangement joins TRBV7-9 to TRBJ2-7, with 10 bases identical to TRBD2. Unmatched junction bases numbered 8, after V lost 0 bases and J lost 3 bases. This CDR3 region has 17 residues. Germline V gives CDR1 SEHNR, CDR2 FQNEAQ (reference sequence). Here the CDR3 DNA reads TGTGCCAGCAGCTTAGCGTTGGCTAGCGGGGGTTACTACGAGCAGTACTTC. Protein sequence: CASSLALASGGYYEQYF.

This rearrangement joins TRBV5-1 to TRBJ2-7, with 7 bases aligning to TRBD1. Germline CDR1 and CDR2: SGHRS and YFSETQ. The J segment lost 3 bases and the V segment lost 2 bases, leaving 5 bases of the junction unmatched. This CDR3 spans 14 amino acids. The CDR3: CASSFSRGYYEQYF. The CDR3 region has the DNA TGCGCCAGCAGCTTCTCCAGGGGGTACTACGAGCAGTACTTC.

The rearrangement uses TRBV5-1 and TRBJ1-4; possibly TRBD1 for D (5 bases). CDR1 SGHRS and CDR2 YFSETQ come from the germline V gene. There are 14 residues in the CDR3. The V gene lost 4 bases and the J gene lost 5 bases, with 12 bases spanning the gap. In DNA, the CDR3 is TGCGCCAGCAGCAGGGAAGGGGTGAATGAAAAACTGTTTTTT. Residues: CASSREGVNEKLFF.

The chain recombines TRBV29-1 with TRBJ2-1, with TRBD2 as a possible D gene (7 bases). The V end lost 4 bases, the J end lost 15 bases, and 13 bases lay between the germline ends. The CDR3 covers 10 residues. Germline CDR1 reads SQVTM; CDR2 reads ANQGSEA. CDR3: CSVANREGFF. DNA for the CDR3: TGCAGCGTTGCTAACAGGGAGGGGTTCTTC.

This clone was counted a single time. The rearrangement joins TRBV9 to TRBJ2-2; the D gene is possibly TRBD1 (5 bases). The CDR3 consists of 13 residues. CDR1 SGDLS and CDR2 YYNGEE come from the germline V gene. The V and J ends lost 3 bases and 6 bases respectively, with 9 bases between them. The chain's CDR3 is CASSARVSGELFF. The CDR3 bases are TGTGCCAGCAGCGCCAGGGTATCCGGGGAGCTGTTTTTT.

The V gene is TRBV9, the J gene TRBJ2-7; 10 bases match TRBD1. The CDR3 runs to 14 residues. CDR1 and CDR2 from the germline V gene are SGDLS and YYNGEE. The J segment lost 7 bases and the V segment lost 2 bases, leaving 6 bases of the junction unmatched. CDR3 residues: CASSVTGQGFEQYF. CDR3 in DNA: TGTGCCAGCAGCGTTACGGGACAGGGGTTTGAGCAGTACTTC.

The V and J genes are TRBV29-1 and TRBJ2-7; D may correspond to TRBD1 or TRBD2 (5 bases each). In germline, CDR1 is SQVTM, CDR2 ANQGSEA. V was trimmed by 4 bases and J by 4 bases, leaving 11 bases between them. The CDR3 is 12 amino acids. CDR3 loop: CSVARDGYEQYF. The DNA for the CDR3 is TGCAGCGTTGCCAGGGACGGTTACGAGCAGTACTTC.